This T cell receptor (beta chain) was observed in a study of blood T cell repertoires in COVID-19. Study as a whole: COVID-19 samples from acute and convalescent phases originated in the United States, Italy and Spain.

A single count supports this clone. Authors' data handling: Amplification with reference gene primers provided the estimates of nucleated cell counts. Here immunoSEQ multiplex PCR was the method, and the copy in TCRdb shows in-frame clones only, minus some. Clonal size and the V and J genes are those of that table, whereas D and trimming came from the DNA. The repertoire consists of 150,000 to 200,000 clones, with 75% to 90% occurring once and the leading ten covering less than 10%. This CDR3 has 14 amino acids. The germline V gene has CDR1 SGHAT and CDR2 FQDESV (reference sequence). The V and J ends lost 5 bases and 2 bases respectively, with 9 bases between them.

This sequence was found in a woman between 70 and 85 years old with COVID-19, enrolled during active disease. The chain joins TRBV11-1 to TRBJ2-2; D is perhaps TRBD1 (5 bases). Sequenced: peripheral blood. CDR3 coding DNA: TGTGCCAGCAGCCAGGGCACAAACACCGGGGAGCTGTTTTTT. Residues: CASSQGTNTGELFF.